This TCR beta chain was documented in a study of blood T cells in healthy people across ages. This CDR3 comprises 11 residues. The germline V gene has CDR1 SNHLY and CDR2 FYNNEI. V lost 2 bases, J lost 11 bases, and 4 bases lay in between. A second PCR of about 7 to 11 cycles used a sample-barcoded 5' primer and a J-beta primer mix. From the 5' RACE reads, TCRdb called clonotypes with MiXCR, one entry per CDR3 protein. The sample includes some 1.4 million distinct CDR3 sequences, roughly 40% of them seen just once. The sequencing input was blood. The chain combines TRBV2 with TRBJ2-6; D uncertain. The TCR originated in a woman aged 18-29 years in good health. The CDR3 region is CASSEWDVLTF. DNA for the CDR3: TGTGCCAGCAGTGAATGGGACGTCCTGACTTTC.